A selection of T cell receptor beta chains follows, all from one sample in a study of cytomegalovirus exposure and HLA in healthy donors. TCRdb's table, derived via immunoSEQ multiplex PCR, lists solely in-frame clones and lacks some. The repertoire has 150,000 to 200,000 clones, roughly two thirds of them found once; the top ten carry roughly 4.1%. Sequencing used PBMCs. The receptors come from a woman in her late teens or twenties in good health and CMV-seropositive. Each CDR3 is given with its conserved first and last residue.

V gene: TRBV4-1
CDR3 protein: CASSQAPRVGTEAFF

V gene: TRBV4-3
CDR3 protein: CASSQGGQGRVNTEAFF

V gene: TRBV19
CDR3 protein: CASSQGRAGGEAFF

V gene: TRBV11-2
CDR3 protein: CASSLDRDSGNTIYF

V gene: TRBV7-2
CDR3 protein: CASGTTGTKSTDTQYF

V gene: TRBV19
CDR3 protein: CASSITQGEGYEQYF

V gene: TRBV15
CDR3 protein: CATSREVGSLNTEAFF

V gene: TRBV6-1
CDR3 protein: CASSEVLSSYNSPLHF

V gene: TRBV28
CDR3 protein: CASGNRGDNYGYTF

V gene: TRBV18
CDR3 protein: CASSPDSSYEQYF

V gene: TRBV5-1
CDR3 protein: CASVSGLARTDTQYF

V gene: TRBV29-1
CDR3 protein: CSASLSGSETQYF

V gene: TRBV18
CDR3 protein: CASSGGTGDQPQHF

V gene: TRBV7-2
CDR3 protein: CASSLLASPRETQYF

V gene: TRBV4-2
CDR3 protein: CASSQDPLGARLNGYTF

V gene: TRBV7-9
CDR3 protein: CASSPRWAYQETQYF

V gene: TRBV19
CDR3 protein: CASRSHEKLFF

V gene: TRBV15
CDR3 protein: CATSTRLAKKETQYF

V gene: TRBV7-2
CDR3 protein: CASSTVISYEQYF

V gene: TRBV5-6
CDR3 protein: CASSRRTGSYEQYF

V gene: TRBV10-3
CDR3 protein: CAISESGGARGANVLTF

V gene: TRBV11-3
CDR3 protein: CASSLSGGTEAFF

V gene: TRBV29-1
CDR3 protein: CSVEFSPGQGANYGYTF

V gene: TRBV5-1
CDR3 protein: CASSLAGGDGVFEQYF

V gene: TRBV5-4
CDR3 protein: CASSLRQEPFSYTF

V gene: TRBV7-9
CDR3 protein: CASRAQGHYADTQYF

V gene: TRBV7-3
CDR3 protein: CASSLTASTDTQYF

V gene: TRBV14
CDR3 protein: CASSRGGAETQYF

V gene: TRBV9
CDR3 protein: CASSPGTSNAHTQYF

V gene: TRBV14
CDR3 protein: CASSQVLRRGGSYNEQFF

V gene: TRBV30
CDR3 protein: CAWSPDLGLAASYNEQFF

V gene: TRBV6-5
CDR3 protein: CASSSTDRQGEAFF

V gene: TRBV6-1
CDR3 protein: CASELGEGYEQYF

V gene: TRBV28
CDR3 protein: CASRRTGYGYTF

V gene: TRBV11-2
CDR3 protein: CASSLVRGGTGELFF

V gene: TRBV30
CDR3 protein: CAWSEGAAGEQYF

V gene: TRBV29-1
CDR3 protein: CSAGLVNTGELFF

V gene: TRBV5-4
CDR3 protein: CASSRDRGRDTQYF

V gene: TRBV12-5
CDR3 protein: CASGGSPGQGLGEQYF

V gene: TRBV28
CDR3 protein: CASSWVPGQGTDTQYF

V gene: TRBV5-4
CDR3 protein: CASSFTKTSASLEQYF

V gene: TRBV11-2
CDR3 protein: CASSLGRTKTGAEAFF

V gene: TRBV30
CDR3 protein: CAWNKRTGTLSYEQYF